The source of this T cell receptor (beta chain) is a study of cytomegalovirus exposure and HLA in healthy donors. The CDR3 extends over 13 amino acids. Per the germline V gene, CDR1 is MNHEY and CDR2 is SVGAGI. V was clipped by 4 bases and J by 4 bases, with 8 bases between them. Measured with immunoSEQ multiplex PCR; TCRdb has only the in-frame clones, and not every one. The repertoire holds 250,000 to 400,000 clones, roughly 90% seen once, with approximately 1% in the top ten. The TCR was taken from a woman under 40 in good health and CMV-seropositive. The chain joins TRBV6-5 to TRBJ1-5, with D uncertain. Sequencing was carried out using PBMCs. CDR3 nucleotide sequence: TGTGCCAGCAGTTTCCTGAGGAATCAGCCCCAGCATTTT. Protein product: CASSFLRNQPQHF.